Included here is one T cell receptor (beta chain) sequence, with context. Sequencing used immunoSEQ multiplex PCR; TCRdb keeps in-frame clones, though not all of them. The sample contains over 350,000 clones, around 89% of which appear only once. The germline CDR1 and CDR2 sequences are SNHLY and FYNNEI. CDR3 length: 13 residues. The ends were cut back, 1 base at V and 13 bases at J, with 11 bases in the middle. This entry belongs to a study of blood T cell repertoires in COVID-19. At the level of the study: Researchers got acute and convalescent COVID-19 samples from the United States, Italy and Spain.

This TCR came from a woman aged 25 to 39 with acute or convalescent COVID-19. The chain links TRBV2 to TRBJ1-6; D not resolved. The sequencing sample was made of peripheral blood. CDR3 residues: CASSEVTTIPLHF. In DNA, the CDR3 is TGTGCCAGCAGTGAAGTGACGACAATTCCCCTCCACTTT.